This entry features one T cell receptor beta chain sequence. Antigen specificity is unknown. Trimming took 5 bases from V and 9 from J, leaving 13 bases between them. The length of the CDR3 is 11 residues. Germline CDR1 GTSNPN, CDR2 SVGIG (reference sequence). Some clones are missing from TCRdb's copy, which holds only in-frame ones; the method was immunoSEQ multiplex PCR. The sample records about 14,000 clones, approximately 79% being singletons. This entry belongs to a study of T cell repertoires in ileal Crohn's disease. As for the study in general: From the surgical specimen's inflamed ileum, biopsies were taken as M0. Per sample, approximately 540 nanograms of biopsy DNA were TCRB immunosequenced. The study's findings and limits: Every patient over 26.8% clonality showed endoscopic recurrence.

Time point noted: inflamed ileum from the surgical specimen. The source is an adult with Crohn's disease. The chain couples TRBV30 to TRBJ1-2; D is perhaps TRBD1 (6 bases). The sequencing input was ileal tissue. The CDR3 DNA reads TGTGCCTGGTTAACAGGGAGTAGCTACACCTTC. Translating it yields CAWLTGSSYTF.